The rows below give T cell receptor beta chains drawn from one sample of a study of control samples from healthy donors and cancer patients. Produced via immunoSEQ multiplex PCR; TCRdb's table is partial and in-frame only. The table records roughly 180,000 clones, 93% of them present only once. The sequenced sample was blood. These receptors all stem from an older woman in good health. CDR3s include the opening cysteine and the closing phenylalanine or tryptophan. The D gene is left open where the match is weak. The size of a clone is reported for some rows only, either as once, few or many, or as a class for expanded clones.

CDR3 protein: CASSYPWTSGARTDTQYF
CDR3 DNA: TGTGCCAGCAGCTACCCCTGGACTAGCGGGGCTCGCACAGATACGCAGTATTTT
clone size: NA
V gene: TRBV7-2
D gene: TRBD2
J gene: TRBJ2-3

CDR3 protein: CASSQDGGAYYGYTF
CDR3 DNA: TGTGCCAGCAGCCAAGATGGGGGGGCCTACTATGGCTACACCTTC
clone size: NA
V gene: TRBV3-1/TRBV3-2
D gene: NA
J gene: TRBJ1-2

CDR3 protein: CASSPQIANTGELFF
CDR3 DNA: TGTGCCAGCAGCCCTCAGATCGCGAACACCGGGGAGCTGTTTTTT
clone size: NA
V gene: TRBV14
D gene: NA
J gene: TRBJ2-2

CDR3 protein: CASSLAGTNNSPLHF
CDR3 DNA: TGTGCCAGCAGCTTAGCGGGGACAAATAATTCACCCCTCCACTTT
clone size: once
V gene: TRBV7-9
D gene: NA
J gene: TRBJ1-6

CDR3 protein: CASSLGDFSPLHF
CDR3 DNA: TGTGCCAGCAGTTTGGGGGATTTTTCACCCCTCCACTTT
clone size: NA
V gene: TRBV12-3/TRBV12-4
D gene: NA
J gene: TRBJ1-6

CDR3 protein: CASSHRGGGLKLFF
CDR3 DNA: TGTGCCAGCAGTCACCGGGGAGGAGGGCTGAAACTGTTTTTT
clone size: NA
V gene: TRBV16
D gene: NA
J gene: TRBJ1-4

CDR3 protein: CASSPIEGRGNTEAFF
CDR3 DNA: TGTGCCAGCAGTCCAATAGAGGGACGAGGGAACACTGAAGCTTTCTTT
clone size: NA
V gene: TRBV7-9
D gene: NA
J gene: TRBJ1-1

CDR3 protein: CASTYSGRYAAEAFF
CDR3 DNA: TGTGCCAGCACTTACTCCGGACGGTATGCCGCTGAAGCTTTCTTT
clone size: NA
V gene: TRBV27
D gene: NA
J gene: TRBJ1-1

CDR3 protein: CASSQATGGHNGETQYF
CDR3 DNA: TGCGCCAGCAGCCAAGCGACAGGAGGGCATAACGGGGAGACCCAGTACTTC
clone size: NA
V gene: TRBV4-3
D gene: NA
J gene: TRBJ2-5

CDR3 protein: CASSYRGPSSNQPQHF
CDR3 DNA: TGTGCCAGCAGTTACCGCGGACCGTCGAGCAATCAGCCCCAGCATTTT
clone size: once
V gene: TRBV6-2/TRBV6-3
D gene: NA
J gene: TRBJ1-5

CDR3 protein: CASSLVYGGQGAGYTF
CDR3 DNA: TGTGCCAGCAGCTTGGTATACGGGGGTCAGGGAGCTGGCTACACCTTC
clone size: NA
V gene: TRBV5-4
D gene: NA
J gene: TRBJ1-2

CDR3 protein: CASSIERTGYTDTQYF
CDR3 DNA: TGTGCCAGTAGTATAGAAAGAACAGGGTACACAGATACGCAGTATTTT
clone size: NA
V gene: TRBV19
D gene: NA
J gene: TRBJ2-3

CDR3 protein: CASSPVGGGAWGEQYF
CDR3 DNA: TGTGCCAGCTCACCTGTTGGAGGGGGCGCCTGGGGCGAGCAGTACTTC
clone size: NA
V gene: TRBV18
D gene: NA
J gene: TRBJ2-7

CDR3 protein: CASGGATDSIGAFF
CDR3 DNA: TGTGCCAGCGGGGGGGCGACAGACTCCATTGGAGCTTTCTTT
clone size: once
V gene: TRBV11-2
D gene: NA
J gene: TRBJ1-1

CDR3 protein: CASSQDFYGGQANEQYF
CDR3 DNA: TGTGCCAGCAGCCAAGATTTTTACGGAGGTCAGGCTAACGAGCAGTACTTC
clone size: many
V gene: TRBV4-2
D gene: NA
J gene: TRBJ2-7

CDR3 protein: CATRDSFTNTEAFF
CDR3 DNA: TGTGCCACCAGGGACAGTTTTACGAACACTGAAGCTTTCTTT
clone size: NA
V gene: TRBV10-3
D gene: TRBD1
J gene: TRBJ1-1

CDR3 protein: CASSQGQGISTDTQYF
CDR3 DNA: TGCGCCAGCAGCCAAGGACAGGGGATATCCACAGATACGCAGTATTTT
clone size: NA
V gene: TRBV4-1
D gene: TRBD1
J gene: TRBJ2-3

CDR3 protein: CASSQDFGGGRLVNTDTQYF
CDR3 DNA: TGCGCCAGCAGCCAAGATTTCGGCGGGGGCCGGCTCGTTAACACAGATACGCAGTATTTT
clone size: NA
V gene: TRBV4-3
D gene: NA
J gene: TRBJ2-3

CDR3 protein: CASRTTEAFF
CDR3 DNA: TGTGCCAGCAGGACCACTGAAGCTTTCTTT
clone size: NA
V gene: TRBV2
D gene: NA
J gene: TRBJ1-1

CDR3 protein: CASSPTGAVGSEAFF
CDR3 DNA: TGTGCCAGTAGTCCTACTGGGGCCGTGGGCAGTGAAGCTTTCTTT
clone size: once
V gene: TRBV19
D gene: NA
J gene: TRBJ1-1

CDR3 protein: CASSSGRGEAFF
CDR3 DNA: TGTGCCAGCAGCTCTGGACGGGGAGAAGCTTTCTTT
clone size: NA
V gene: TRBV7-3
D gene: NA
J gene: TRBJ1-1

CDR3 protein: CASSQPNRGGGGQPQHF
CDR3 DNA: TGTGCCAGCAGTCAGCCCAACAGGGGAGGCGGCGGTCAGCCCCAGCATTTT
clone size: NA
V gene: TRBV6-2/TRBV6-3
D gene: TRBD1
J gene: TRBJ1-5

CDR3 protein: CASSLAGEQYF
CDR3 DNA: TGTGCCAGCAGCTTAGCGGGCGAGCAGTACTTC
clone size: once
V gene: TRBV7-2
D gene: NA
J gene: TRBJ2-7

CDR3 protein: CASRSRSGGLGRELFF
CDR3 DNA: TGTGCCAGTAGATCGAGGAGCGGGGGGCTCGGACGGGAGCTGTTTTTT
clone size: NA
V gene: TRBV19
D gene: TRBD2
J gene: TRBJ2-2

CDR3 protein: CASSRGGTLYNEQFF
CDR3 DNA: TGTGCCAGCAGTCGCGGGGGGACCCTATACAATGAGCAGTTCTTC
clone size: NA
V gene: TRBV3-1/TRBV3-2
D gene: TRBD2
J gene: TRBJ2-1

CDR3 protein: CASSLARGAAWNEQFF
CDR3 DNA: TGTGCCAGCAGCTTGGCGAGGGGAGCCGCATGGAATGAGCAGTTCTTC
clone size: NA
V gene: TRBV5-4
D gene: NA
J gene: TRBJ2-1

CDR3 protein: CASSERTGRVQPQHF
CDR3 DNA: TGTGCCAGCAGTGAAAGGACAGGAAGGGTTCAGCCCCAGCATTTT
clone size: once
V gene: TRBV2
D gene: TRBD1
J gene: TRBJ1-5

CDR3 protein: CASRRQGTDTQYF
CDR3 DNA: TGTGCCAGCAGAAGGCAGGGGACAGATACGCAGTATTTT
clone size: once
V gene: TRBV6-5
D gene: NA
J gene: TRBJ2-3

CDR3 protein: CASSPGEGGTYGYTF
CDR3 DNA: TGTGCCAGCAGCCCAGGGGAGGGTGGGACCTATGGCTACACCTTC
clone size: NA
V gene: TRBV7-9
D gene: NA
J gene: TRBJ1-2

CDR3 protein: CASSLLEGEWQFF
CDR3 DNA: TGTGCCAGTAGTCTACTCGAGGGTGAATGGCAGTTCTTC
clone size: NA
V gene: TRBV19
D gene: NA
J gene: TRBJ2-1

CDR3 protein: CASSPTGLSGNTIYF
CDR3 DNA: TGTGCCAGCTCACCTACAGGTCTCTCTGGAAACACCATATATTTT
clone size: NA
V gene: TRBV18
D gene: NA
J gene: TRBJ1-3

CDR3 protein: CASSPRSPQETQYF
CDR3 DNA: TGTGCCAGCAGTCCCCGGTCCCCCCAAGAGACCCAGTACTTC
clone size: few
V gene: TRBV28
D gene: NA
J gene: TRBJ2-5

CDR3 protein: CASSSPNYGYTF
CDR3 DNA: TGTGCCAGCAGTTCCCCTAACTATGGCTACACCTTC
clone size: NA
V gene: TRBV12-3/TRBV12-4
D gene: NA
J gene: TRBJ1-2

CDR3 protein: CASSYSDRRNPMNTEAFF
CDR3 DNA: TGTGCCAGCAGTTACTCCGACAGGAGAAACCCTATGAACACTGAAGCTTTCTTT
clone size: NA
V gene: TRBV6-2/TRBV6-3
D gene: NA
J gene: TRBJ1-1

CDR3 protein: CATSSASKGPNEQFF
CDR3 DNA: TGTGCCACCAGCAGCGCGTCTAAAGGCCCTAATGAGCAGTTCTTC
clone size: once
V gene: TRBV15
D gene: NA
J gene: TRBJ2-1

CDR3 protein: CASSDPVVGLKRF
CDR3 DNA: TGCGCCAGCAGTGACCCCGTCGTTGGCCTTAAGAGATTT
clone size: NA
V gene: TRBV10-2
D gene: NA
J gene: TRBJ1-6

CDR3 protein: CASNPANSPLHF
CDR3 DNA: TGTGCCAGTAATCCCGCTAATTCACCCCTCCACTTT
clone size: NA
V gene: TRBV19
D gene: NA
J gene: TRBJ1-6

CDR3 protein: CATSTARNTEAFF
CDR3 DNA: TGTGCCACCAGCACCGCCCGGAACACTGAAGCTTTCTTT
clone size: NA
V gene: TRBV15
D gene: NA
J gene: TRBJ1-1

CDR3 protein: CASSLQGGQPQHF
CDR3 DNA: TGTGCCAGCAGCTTACAAGGGGGTCAGCCCCAGCATTTT
clone size: NA
V gene: TRBV7-6
D gene: NA
J gene: TRBJ1-5

CDR3 protein: CASDPGGVSYNEQFF
CDR3 DNA: TGTGCCAGCGACCCGGGGGGGGTCTCCTACAATGAGCAGTTCTTC
clone size: once
V gene: TRBV18
D gene: TRBD2
J gene: TRBJ2-1

CDR3 protein: CASSSSQGSFSGNTIYF
CDR3 DNA: TGTGCCAGCTCGTCCTCCCAGGGCAGCTTCTCTGGAAACACCATATATTTT
clone size: NA
V gene: TRBV18
D gene: NA
J gene: TRBJ1-3

CDR3 protein: CASSYFPSDKDGYTF
CDR3 DNA: TGTGCCAGCAGTTACTTTCCTTCGGACAAGGATGGCTACACCTTC
clone size: NA
V gene: TRBV6-2/TRBV6-3
D gene: NA
J gene: TRBJ1-2

CDR3 protein: CASSFYRVETDTQYF
CDR3 DNA: TGTGCCAGCAGCTTTTACAGGGTGGAGACAGATACGCAGTATTTT
clone size: NA
V gene: TRBV7-2
D gene: NA
J gene: TRBJ2-3

CDR3 protein: CSVEDLKGKSYEQYF
CDR3 DNA: TGCAGCGTTGAAGATTTGAAAGGGAAATCCTACGAGCAGTACTTC
clone size: NA
V gene: TRBV29-1
D gene: NA
J gene: TRBJ2-7

CDR3 protein: CASREGRGGFNEQFF
CDR3 DNA: TGTGCCAGCAGGGAGGGGCGGGGGGGCTTCAATGAGCAGTTCTTC
clone size: NA
V gene: TRBV13
D gene: TRBD2
J gene: TRBJ2-1

CDR3 protein: CASSYGTSGGAVDTQYF
CDR3 DNA: TGCGCCAGCAGCTACGGGACTAGCGGGGGGGCGGTAGATACGCAGTATTTT
clone size: NA
V gene: TRBV5-1
D gene: TRBD2
J gene: TRBJ2-3

CDR3 protein: CASSSQQGGQDTQYF
CDR3 DNA: TGTGCCAGCAGCTCCCAGCAGGGGGGCCAAGATACGCAGTATTTT
clone size: NA
V gene: TRBV7-2
D gene: NA
J gene: TRBJ2-3

CDR3 protein: CASRLGTQNYGYTF
CDR3 DNA: TGTGCCAGCAGACTCGGGACACAGAACTATGGCTACACCTTC
clone size: once
V gene: TRBV3-1/TRBV3-2
D gene: NA
J gene: TRBJ1-2

CDR3 protein: CASSPGTVLGYTF
CDR3 DNA: TGTGCCAGCAGTCCTGGGACAGTTCTGGGCTACACCTTC
clone size: NA
V gene: TRBV6-5
D gene: TRBD1
J gene: TRBJ1-2

CDR3 protein: CASSPRQGNYEQYF
CDR3 DNA: TGTGCCAGCAGTCCGAGACAGGGAAACTACGAGCAGTACTTC
clone size: once
V gene: TRBV27
D gene: TRBD1
J gene: TRBJ2-7

CDR3 protein: CATSRDRGTSIYNEQFF
CDR3 DNA: TGTGCCACCAGCAGAGATAGAGGGACTAGCATTTACAATGAGCAGTTCTTC
clone size: NA
V gene: TRBV15
D gene: TRBD2
J gene: TRBJ2-1

CDR3 protein: CASSDFRDQPQHF
CDR3 DNA: TGTGCCAGCAGTGACTTCAGGGATCAGCCCCAGCATTTT
clone size: NA
V gene: TRBV2
D gene: NA
J gene: TRBJ1-5

CDR3 protein: CASSPQGAAYNSPLHF
CDR3 DNA: TGTGCCAGCAGTCCTCAGGGGGCCGCCTATAATTCACCCCTCCACTTT
clone size: NA
V gene: TRBV7-9
D gene: TRBD1
J gene: TRBJ1-6

CDR3 protein: CASSQKGRARREAFF
CDR3 DNA: TGTGCCAGCAGCCAGAAAGGTAGGGCGAGACGAGAAGCTTTCTTT
clone size: NA
V gene: TRBV3-1/TRBV3-2
D gene: NA
J gene: TRBJ1-1

CDR3 protein: CASSGNRDSNQPQHF
CDR3 DNA: TGTGCCAGCTCAGGAAACAGGGATAGCAATCAGCCCCAGCATTTT
clone size: NA
V gene: TRBV18
D gene: NA
J gene: TRBJ1-5

CDR3 protein: CASNEQFNQPQHF
CDR3 DNA: TGTGCCAGTAACGAACAGTTCAATCAGCCCCAGCATTTT
clone size: NA
V gene: TRBV19
D gene: NA
J gene: TRBJ1-5

CDR3 protein: CASSLTGGVGSSPLHF
CDR3 DNA: TGTGCCAGCAGCTTAACAGGGGGAGTTGGGAGTTCACCCCTCCACTTT
clone size: NA
V gene: TRBV7-3
D gene: NA
J gene: TRBJ1-6

CDR3 protein: CASSVSANTIYF
CDR3 DNA: TGTGCCAGCAGCGTAAGCGCCAACACCATATATTTT
clone size: once
V gene: TRBV9
D gene: NA
J gene: TRBJ1-3